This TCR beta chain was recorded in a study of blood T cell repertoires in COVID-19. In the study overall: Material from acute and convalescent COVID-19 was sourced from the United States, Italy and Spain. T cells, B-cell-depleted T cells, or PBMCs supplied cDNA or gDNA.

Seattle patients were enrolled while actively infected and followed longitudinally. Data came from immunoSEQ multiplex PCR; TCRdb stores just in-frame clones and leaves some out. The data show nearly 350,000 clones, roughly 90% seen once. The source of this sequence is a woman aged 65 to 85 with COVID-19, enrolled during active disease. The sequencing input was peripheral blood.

CDR3: CSVVAEGRETQYF. CDR3 in DNA: TGCAGCGTTGTAGCGGAGGGGAGAGAGACCCAGTACTTC. The V and J genes are TRBV29-1 and TRBJ2-5; D is perhaps TRBD2 (6 bases). V lost 4 bases, J lost 4 bases, and 13 bases lay in between. The CDR3 spans 13 residues. Germline V CDR1 and CDR2: SQVTM, ANQGSEA. The full variable domain, with the rest looked up from reference TRBV29-1 and TRBJ2-5, is SAVISQKPSRDICQRGTSLTIQCQVDSQVTMMFWYRQQPGQSLTLIATANQGSEATYESGFVIDKFPISRPNLTFSTLTVSNMSPEDSSIYLCSVVAEGRETQYFGPGTRLLVL.